Presented here are 11 T cell receptor beta chains from one specimen sequenced in a study of spatial heterogeneity in lung cancer. TCRdb processed the 5' RACE reads anew with MiXCR; each CDR3 protein has one entry. The repertoire holds about 120,000 distinct CDR3 sequences, with approximately 12% as singletons. Time point of the sample: blood at routine non-recurrence follow-up after resection. From tumor, nontumor lung or frozen PBMC, whole RNA was taken unsorted for sequencing. Sequenced material: PBMCs, taken at follow-up. These receptors all stem from a male donor with early-stage non-small cell lung cancer.

The chain recombines TRBV20-1 with TRBJ2-7; D not certain. Germline CDR1 reads DFQATT; CDR2 reads SNEGSKA (reference sequence). This CDR3 contains 12 residues. The V end was cut by 4 bases, the J end by 3 bases, with 10 bases between. The CDR3 sequence: CSAKLLGYEQYF. For the CDR3, the DNA is TGCAGTGCTAAGCTTTTAGGCTACGAGCAGTACTTC.

This clonotype occurred once. The chain employs TRBV12-3 or TRBV12-4 and TRBJ2-4, with 8 bases lining up with TRBD1. The V segment lost 3 bases and the J segment 0 bases; nucleotides outside the gene matches: 13. The CDR3 totals 19 residues. The CDR3: CASSFWGRTGTLAKNIQYF. CDR3 DNA: TGTGCCAGCAGTTTTTGGGGCCGGACAGGGACACTAGCCAAAAACATTCAGTACTTC.

This clonotype was recorded a few times. The V gene is TRBV19, the J gene TRBJ1-5, with 10 bases that match TRBD1. After removal of 6 bases from V and 2 bases from J, the junction contained 4 bases not matched to a gene. From germline, CDR1 is LNHDA and CDR2 SQIVND (reference sequence). The CDR3 runs 15 residues. CDR3 DNA sequence: TGTGCCAGTAGGGGGGACAGGGGTGGCAATCAGCCCCAGCATTTT. It translates to CASRGDRGGNQPQHF.

The rearrangement links TRBV2 to TRBJ2-3; unclear D gene. The CDR3 is 15 residues long. Germline V lookup: CDR1 SNHLY, CDR2 FYNNEI. Between the trimmed V and J ends, which lost 1 base and 1 base, there was a span of 9 bases. CDR3 in DNA: TGTGCCAGCAGTGAAGACGGTTACGGCACAGATACGCAGTATTTT. This codes for CASSEDGYGTDTQYF.

V and J are TRBV7-2 and TRBJ2-1, with 9 bases that match TRBD2. The trim removed 5 bases at V and 8 bases at J, leaving 13 bases unmatched. Germline assignment: CDR1 SGHTA and CDR2 FQGNSA. The CDR3 totals 16 residues. CDR3 in amino acids: CASSISGGRLAHEQFF. In DNA form, the CDR3 reads TGTGCCAGCAGCATTAGCGGGGGCCGGCTCGCTCATGAGCAGTTCTTC. The whole variable domain, filled in from reference TRBV7-2 and TRBJ2-1, reads GAGVSQSPSNKVTEKGKDVELRCDPISGHTALYWYRQSLGQGLEFLIYFQGNSAPDKSGLPSDRFSAERTGGSVSTLTIQRTQQEDSAVYLCASSISGGRLAHEQFFGPGTRLTVL.

This clonotype was found many times. The V and J genes are TRBV20-1 and TRBJ1-5; D might be TRBD1 (6 bases). V was shortened by 3 bases and J by 6 bases, with 12 bases between the two germline ends. There are 13 residues in the CDR3. Germline lookup yields CDR1 DFQATT and CDR2 SNEGSKA (reference sequence). CDR3 residues: CSARTGLGQPQHF. In nucleotides, the CDR3 is TGCAGTGCTAGGACAGGATTAGGTCAGCCCCAGCATTTT.

This clonotype was detected ten times or more. J is TRBJ2-3 and V is TRBV12-3 or TRBV12-4; TRBD2 matches 8 bases. Trimming took 5 bases from V and 3 from J; bases not matched to a gene: 7. The CDR3 has 15 residues. The CDR3: CASSLSGGGTDTQYF. CDR3 nucleotide sequence: TGTGCCAGCAGTCTCTCCGGGGGGGGTACAGATACGCAGTATTTT.

The CDR3: CASSESRLNTEAFF. The CDR3 DNA follows: TGCGCCAGCAGTGAGTCGAGATTGAACACTGAAGCTTTCTTT. V is TRBV10-1 and J is TRBJ1-1, with no clear D. The CDR3 spans 14 residues. Germline V gene lookup returns CDR1 WNHNN and CDR2 SYGVQD (reference sequence). Between the trimmed V and J ends, which lost 0 bases and 0 bases, there was a span of 5 bases.

This clonotype was recorded only once. The V and J genes are TRBV10-3 and TRBJ2-2; 10 bases agree with TRBD1. CDR3 length: 15 amino acids. The germline CDR1 and CDR2 sequences are ENHRY and SYGVKD. The ends lost 5 bases at V and 4 bases at J; junction bases unmatched: 4. CDR3 sequence reads: CAISRQGASTGELFF. CDR3 bases: TGTGCCATCAGTAGACAGGGGGCGAGCACCGGGGAGCTGTTTTTT.

This chain links TRBV12-3 or TRBV12-4 with TRBJ1-2; the D gene is possibly TRBD1 (6 bases). The CDR3 length is 13 residues. Deletions cut 6 bases from V and 7 bases from J, with 15 bases between. CDR3 nucleotides: TGTGCCAGCAGCCAACAGGGAAACGGTGGCTACACCTTC. Amino acid sequence: CASSQQGNGGYTF.

This clonotype has a count of ten or more. V and J are TRBV6-5 and TRBJ1-6, with TRBD1 matching 7 bases. The CDR3 consists of 16 residues. The V and J ends lost 0 bases and 5 bases, in that order; junction bases with no gene match: 4. CDR1 is MNHEY, CDR2 SVGAGI, per germline. CDR3 in amino acids: CASSYSWTGDNSPLHF. The CDR3 nucleotides read TGTGCCAGCAGTTACTCCTGGACAGGAGATAATTCACCCCTCCACTTT.